A selection of T cell receptor beta chains follows, all from one sample in a study of blood T cell repertoires in COVID-19. The assay was immunoSEQ multiplex PCR, and TCRdb's table has in-frame clones only and misses some. The table lists tens of thousands of clones, about 85% of them singletons. Sequenced: peripheral blood. All receptors come from a man older than 75 with acute or convalescent COVID-19. The CDR3 runs from the conserved cysteine through the conserved F or W. The D gene is left open where the match is weak. A row's size may be missing; if present it is once, few, many or a size class.

CATSDGGSYNEQFF	TGTGCCACCAGTGACGGAGGCTCCTACAATGAGCAGTTCTTC	NA	TRBV24-1	TRBJ2-1	few
CASSLEVVSETQYF	TGTGCCAGCAGCTTAGAGGTTGTCAGTGAGACCCAGTACTTC	NA	TRBV11-2	TRBJ2-5	once
CASSTNRVRMNTEAFF	TGTGCCAGCAGTACCAACAGGGTTCGGATGAACACTGAAGCTTTCTTT	NA	TRBV27	TRBJ1-1	NA
CASSQGTGDYNEQFF	TGCGCCAGCAGCCAAGGGACTGGCGATTACAATGAGCAGTTCTTC	NA	TRBV4-3	TRBJ2-1	NA
CASSSNPNTEAFF	TGTGCCAGCAGCTCTAACCCGAACACTGAAGCTTTCTTT	NA	TRBV9	TRBJ1-1	NA
CASSPNINEQFF	TGTGCCAGCTCACCCAACATCAATGAGCAGTTCTTC	NA	TRBV18	TRBJ2-1	few
CSVDEGVAFF	TGCAGCGTTGATGAGGGGGTGGCTTTCTTT	NA	TRBV29-1	TRBJ1-1	few
CASIAGGKNEQYF	TGTGCCAGCATTGCGGGAGGAAAAAACGAGCAGTACTTC	TRBD2	TRBV6-5	TRBJ2-7	NA
CAWSAQGGGEKLFF	TGTGCCTGGAGTGCCCAGGGGGGCGGTGAAAAACTGTTTTTT	TRBD1	TRBV30	TRBJ1-4	NA
CASSPGQGRPFF	TGTGCCAGCAGCCCAGGACAGGGGCGCCCTTTCTTT	TRBD1	TRBV7-8	TRBJ1-1	NA
CASSQADGTGVTGELFF	TGTGCCAGCAGTCAGGCTGACGGGACAGGGGTCACCGGGGAGCTGTTTTTT	TRBD1	TRBV6-6	TRBJ2-2	NA
CASSVLAGEGEQFF	TGTGCCAGCAGTGTACTAGCGGGAGAGGGCGAGCAGTTCTTC	TRBD2	TRBV2	TRBJ2-1	few